This section outlines one TCR beta chain sequence together with its context. The sample is drawn from a study of blood T cell repertoires in COVID-19. Study overall: Acute and convalescent COVID-19 samples came from the United States, Italy and Spain. In each case, the material was cDNA or gDNA derived from T cells, B-cell-depleted T cells, or PBMCs.

The germline V and J ends were trimmed by 6 bases and 0 bases, with 17 bases remaining between them. Germline V CDR1 and CDR2: MDHEN, SYDVKM. The CDR3 spans 16 residues. As handled by the study authors: Amplification from reference gene primers served as the basis for estimated nucleated cell counts. TCRdb's table, derived via immunoSEQ multiplex PCR, lists solely in-frame clones and lacks some. V, J and clone size reflect that table, while D and trimming were determined from the DNA. The table lists some 50,000 clones, about 90% of them singletons. The chain employs TRBV28 and TRBJ1-2; possible D gene TRBD1, 5 bases. The sample was peripheral blood. The TCR originated in a human donor in a cohort sampled during active COVID-19. CDR3 sequence reads: CASSPYGTGANYGYTF. CDR3 nucleotides: TGTGCCAGCAGCCCCTATGGGACTGGCGCTAACTATGGCTACACCTTC.